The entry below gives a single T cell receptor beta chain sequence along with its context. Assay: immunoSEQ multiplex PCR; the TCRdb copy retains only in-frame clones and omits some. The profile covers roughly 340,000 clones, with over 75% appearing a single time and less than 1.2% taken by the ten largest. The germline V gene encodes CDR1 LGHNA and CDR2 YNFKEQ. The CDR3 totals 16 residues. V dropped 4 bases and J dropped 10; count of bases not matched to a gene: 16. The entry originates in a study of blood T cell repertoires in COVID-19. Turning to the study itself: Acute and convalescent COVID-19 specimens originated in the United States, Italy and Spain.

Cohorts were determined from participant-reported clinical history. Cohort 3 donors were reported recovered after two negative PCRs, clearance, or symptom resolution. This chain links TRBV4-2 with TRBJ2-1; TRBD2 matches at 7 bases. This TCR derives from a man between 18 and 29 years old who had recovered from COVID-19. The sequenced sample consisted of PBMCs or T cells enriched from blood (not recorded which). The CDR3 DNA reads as TGTGCCAGCAGCCCCGGACTAGGCCTTGGATCGGGGGAGCAGTTCTTC. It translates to CASSPGLGLGSGEQFF.